The sequence of this T cell receptor (beta chain) was determined in a study of vaccination and CD4 T cells after COVID-19. Across the whole study: Convalescent study patients returned SARS-CoV-2 positive nasal swab PCR results, with several mild cases and one severe. The cells in question were stimulated using overlapping spike peptides derived from SARS-CoV-2, HCoV-NL63, HCoV-OC43 and HCoV-229E. Study results and caveats: Researchers report that 304 of 307 vaccine-specific clones in convalescent patients proved spike mono-reactive.

This clonotype showed up just a few times. Its antigen is unidentified. The treatment was: approximately 10-day PBMC culture with coronavirus spike peptide pools or control peptides (ViraFEST assay). Following culture for 10 days, CD4+ T cells were isolated by negative selection. The CDR3 consists of 13 residues. Germline V gene lookup returns CDR1 DFQATT and CDR2 SNEGSKA (reference sequence). V was shortened by 3 bases and J by 1 base, with 9 bases between the two germline ends. Sequenced with the Oncomine TCR Beta short-read assay was DNA taken from cultured CD4+ T cells. TCRdb called the PCR reads again in MiXCR, with one record for every CDR3 protein. The data contain more than 20,000 distinct CDR3 sequences, around 48% of them singletons.

Sequencing was performed on CD4+ T cells from blood, cultured in vitro. V usage is TRBV20-1 and J usage is TRBJ1-1, with no clear D. The sequence came from a human donor who had recovered from COVID-19. The CDR3: CSASSRTNTEAFF. The DNA for the CDR3 is TGCAGTGCTAGTTCTAGAACGAACACTGAAGCTTTCTTT.